This TCR beta chain is from a study of blood T cell repertoires in COVID-19. Looking at the study overall: Samples taken during acute and convalescent COVID-19 were collected in the United States, Italy and Spain. From T cells, B-cell-depleted T cells, or PBMCs came the material, which was cDNA or gDNA.

Original handling: Quantification of nucleated cells was approximated via reference gene primer amplification. The table came from immunoSEQ multiplex PCR; TCRdb's copy has only in-frame clones and leaves some out. V and J calls and clone size follow that table, whereas D and trimming were derived from the DNA. The sample carries 150,000 to 200,000 clones, roughly 86% recorded once. The CDR3 consists of 13 residues. V was trimmed by 6 bases and J by 6 bases, leaving 12 bases between them. Worth noting for this clone: The sample has other DNA sequences that encode this CDR3 too.

The source material was peripheral blood. This chain uses TRBV12-3 or TRBV12-4 with TRBJ1-5; the D gene is possibly TRBD1 (5 bases). This receptor was taken from a woman aged 45-59 years with acute or convalescent COVID-19. CDR3 nucleotide sequence: TGTGCCAGCAGCCCCACGGGGGTTCAGCCCCAGCATTTT. It encodes CASSPTGVQPQHF.